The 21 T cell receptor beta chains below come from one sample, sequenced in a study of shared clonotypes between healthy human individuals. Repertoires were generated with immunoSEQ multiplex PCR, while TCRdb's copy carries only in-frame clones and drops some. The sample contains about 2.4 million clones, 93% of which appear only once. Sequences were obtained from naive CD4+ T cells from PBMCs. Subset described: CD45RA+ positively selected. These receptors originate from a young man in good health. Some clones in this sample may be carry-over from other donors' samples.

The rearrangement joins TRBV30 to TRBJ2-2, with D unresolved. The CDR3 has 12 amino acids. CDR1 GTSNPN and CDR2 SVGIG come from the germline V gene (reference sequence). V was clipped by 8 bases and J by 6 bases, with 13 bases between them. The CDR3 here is CAGRTHAGELFF. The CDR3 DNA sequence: TGTGCCGGACGGACCCACGCCGGGGAGCTGTTTTTT.

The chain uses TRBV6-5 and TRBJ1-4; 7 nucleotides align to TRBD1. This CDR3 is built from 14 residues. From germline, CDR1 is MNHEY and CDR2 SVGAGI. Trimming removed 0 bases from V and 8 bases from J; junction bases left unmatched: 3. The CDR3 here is CASSYSGRGEKLFF. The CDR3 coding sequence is TGTGCCAGCAGTTACTCTGGCAGGGGGGAAAAACTGTTTTTT.

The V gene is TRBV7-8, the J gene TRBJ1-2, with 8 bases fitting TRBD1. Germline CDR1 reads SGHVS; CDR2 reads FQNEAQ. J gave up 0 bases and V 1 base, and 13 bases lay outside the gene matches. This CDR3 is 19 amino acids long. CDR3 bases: TGTGCCAGCAGCTTAGATCGAAGGACAGGGAGGAAAGCTAACTATGGCTACACCTTC. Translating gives CASSLDRRTGRKANYGYTF.

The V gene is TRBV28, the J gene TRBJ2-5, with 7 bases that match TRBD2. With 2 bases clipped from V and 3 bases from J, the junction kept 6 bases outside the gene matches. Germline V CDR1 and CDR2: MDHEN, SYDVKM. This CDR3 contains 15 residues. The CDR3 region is CASSLARAGEETQYF. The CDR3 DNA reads TGTGCCAGCAGTTTAGCGCGGGCGGGGGAAGAGACCCAGTACTTC.

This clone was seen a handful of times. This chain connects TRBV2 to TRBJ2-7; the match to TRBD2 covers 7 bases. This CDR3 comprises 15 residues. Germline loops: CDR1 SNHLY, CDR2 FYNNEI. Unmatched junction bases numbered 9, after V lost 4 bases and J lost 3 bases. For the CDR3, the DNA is TGTGCCAGCAGTGCCGAAGAGACGGGGGGCTACGAGCAGTACTTC. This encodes CASSAEETGGYEQYF. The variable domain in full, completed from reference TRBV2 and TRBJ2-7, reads EPEVTQTPSHQVTQMGQEVILRCVPISNHLYFYWYRQILGQKVEFLVSFYNNEISEKSEIFDDQFSVERPDGSNFTLKIRSTKLEDSAMYFCASSAEETGGYEQYFGPGTRLTVT.

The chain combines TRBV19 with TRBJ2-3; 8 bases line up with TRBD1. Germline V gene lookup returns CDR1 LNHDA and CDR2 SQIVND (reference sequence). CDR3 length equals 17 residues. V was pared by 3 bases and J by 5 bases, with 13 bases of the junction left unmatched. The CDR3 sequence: CASSMWQGALPVDTQYF. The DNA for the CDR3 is TGTGCCAGTAGTATGTGGCAGGGGGCGCTTCCCGTAGATACGCAGTATTTT.

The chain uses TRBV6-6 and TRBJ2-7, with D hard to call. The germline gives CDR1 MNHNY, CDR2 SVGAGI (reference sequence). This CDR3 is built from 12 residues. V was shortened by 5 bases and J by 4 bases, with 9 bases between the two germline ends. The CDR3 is CASSDPPYEQYF. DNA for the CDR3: TGTGCCAGCAGTGACCCCCCTTACGAGCAGTACTTC.

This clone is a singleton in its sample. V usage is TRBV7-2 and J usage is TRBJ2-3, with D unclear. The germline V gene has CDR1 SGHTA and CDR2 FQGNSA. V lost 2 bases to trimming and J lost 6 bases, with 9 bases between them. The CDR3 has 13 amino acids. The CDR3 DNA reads TGTGCCAGCAGCTTAAACTTGCCTGATACGCAGTATTTT. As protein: CASSLNLPDTQYF.

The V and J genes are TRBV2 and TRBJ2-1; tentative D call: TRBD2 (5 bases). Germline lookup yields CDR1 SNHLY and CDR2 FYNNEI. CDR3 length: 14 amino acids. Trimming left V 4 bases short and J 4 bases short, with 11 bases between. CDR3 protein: CASSGLIGYNEQFF. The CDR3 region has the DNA TGTGCCAGCAGTGGACTAATTGGGTACAATGAGCAGTTCTTC.

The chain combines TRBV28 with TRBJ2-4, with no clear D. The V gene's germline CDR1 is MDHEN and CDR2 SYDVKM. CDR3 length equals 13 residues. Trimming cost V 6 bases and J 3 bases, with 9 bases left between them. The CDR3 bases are TGTGCCAGCAGGCGGTTAGACAAAAACATTCAGTACTTC. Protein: CASRRLDKNIQYF.

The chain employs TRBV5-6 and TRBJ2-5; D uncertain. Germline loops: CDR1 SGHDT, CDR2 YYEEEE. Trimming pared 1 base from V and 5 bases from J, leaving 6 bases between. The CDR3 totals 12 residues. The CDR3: CASSLMGETQYF. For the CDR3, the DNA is TGTGCCAGCAGCTTGATGGGTGAGACCCAGTACTTC.

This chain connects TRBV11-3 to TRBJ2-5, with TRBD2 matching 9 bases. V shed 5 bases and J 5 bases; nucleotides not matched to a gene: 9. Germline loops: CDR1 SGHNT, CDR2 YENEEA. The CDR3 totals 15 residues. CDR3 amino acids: CASSEQGLAGETQYF. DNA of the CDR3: TGTGCCAGCAGCGAGCAGGGACTAGCAGGGGAGACCCAGTACTTC. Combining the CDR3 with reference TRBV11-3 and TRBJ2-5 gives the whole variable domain EAGVVQSPRYKIIEKKQPVAFWCNPISGHNTLYWYLQNLGQGPELLIRYENEEAVDDSQLPKDRFSAERLKGVDSTLKIQPAELGDSAVYLCASSEQGLAGETQYFGPGTRLLVL.

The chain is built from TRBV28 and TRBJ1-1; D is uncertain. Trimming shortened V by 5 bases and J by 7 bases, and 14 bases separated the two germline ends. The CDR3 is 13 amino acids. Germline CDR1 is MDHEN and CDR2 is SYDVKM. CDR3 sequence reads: CASSATTGYEAFF. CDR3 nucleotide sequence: TGTGCCAGCAGTGCGACCACCGGGTATGAAGCTTTCTTT.

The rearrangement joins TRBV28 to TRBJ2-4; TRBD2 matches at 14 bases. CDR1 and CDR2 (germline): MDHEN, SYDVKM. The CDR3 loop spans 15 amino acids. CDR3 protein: CSHGTSGSSRNIQYF. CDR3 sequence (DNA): TGTTCACACGGGACTAGCGGGAGTTCGAGGAATATTCAGTACTTC.

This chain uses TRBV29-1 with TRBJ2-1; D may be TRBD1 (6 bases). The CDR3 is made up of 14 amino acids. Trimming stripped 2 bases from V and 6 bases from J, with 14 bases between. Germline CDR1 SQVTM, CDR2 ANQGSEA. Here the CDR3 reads CSVEPQGRGNEQFF. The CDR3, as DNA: TGCAGCGTTGAACCACAGGGTCGGGGCAATGAGCAGTTCTTC.

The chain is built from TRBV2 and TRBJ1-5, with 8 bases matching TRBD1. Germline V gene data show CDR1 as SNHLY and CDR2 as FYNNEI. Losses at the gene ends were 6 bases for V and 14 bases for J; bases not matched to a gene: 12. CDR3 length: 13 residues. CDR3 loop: CASSPDRAGLEHF. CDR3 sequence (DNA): TGTGCCAGCAGCCCGGACAGGGCCGGCCTGGAGCATTTT.

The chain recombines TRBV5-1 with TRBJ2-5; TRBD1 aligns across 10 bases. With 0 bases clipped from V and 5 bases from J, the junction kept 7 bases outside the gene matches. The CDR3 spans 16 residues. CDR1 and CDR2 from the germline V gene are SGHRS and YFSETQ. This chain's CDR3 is CASSLALTGGQETQYF. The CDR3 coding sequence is TGCGCCAGCAGCTTGGCCTTGACAGGGGGCCAGGAGACCCAGTACTTC.

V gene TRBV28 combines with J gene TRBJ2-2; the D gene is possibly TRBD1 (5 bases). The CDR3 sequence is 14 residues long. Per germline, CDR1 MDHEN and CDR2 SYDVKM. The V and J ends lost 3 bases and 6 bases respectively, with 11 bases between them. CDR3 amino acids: CASSFQGRSGELFF. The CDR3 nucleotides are TGTGCCAGCAGTTTCCAGGGCCGGTCCGGGGAGCTGTTTTTT.

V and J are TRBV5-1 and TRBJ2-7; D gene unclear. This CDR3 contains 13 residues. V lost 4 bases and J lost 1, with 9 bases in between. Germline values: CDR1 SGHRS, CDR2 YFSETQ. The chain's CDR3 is CASSSTASYEQYF. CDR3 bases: TGCGCCAGCAGCAGCACCGCTTCCTACGAGCAGTACTTC.

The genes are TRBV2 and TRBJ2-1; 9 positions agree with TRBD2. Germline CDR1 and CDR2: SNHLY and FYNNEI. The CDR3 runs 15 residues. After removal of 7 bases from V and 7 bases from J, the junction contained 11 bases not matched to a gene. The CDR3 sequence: CASNNPGLADNEQFF. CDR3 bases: TGTGCCAGCAACAATCCGGGACTAGCTGATAATGAGCAGTTCTTC.

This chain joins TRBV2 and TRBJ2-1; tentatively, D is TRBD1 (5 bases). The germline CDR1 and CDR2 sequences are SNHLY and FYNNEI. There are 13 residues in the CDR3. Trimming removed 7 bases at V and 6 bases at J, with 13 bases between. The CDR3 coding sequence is TGTGCCAGCAAGCAGGGAACCTTCAATGAGCAGTTCTTC. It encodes CASKQGTFNEQFF.